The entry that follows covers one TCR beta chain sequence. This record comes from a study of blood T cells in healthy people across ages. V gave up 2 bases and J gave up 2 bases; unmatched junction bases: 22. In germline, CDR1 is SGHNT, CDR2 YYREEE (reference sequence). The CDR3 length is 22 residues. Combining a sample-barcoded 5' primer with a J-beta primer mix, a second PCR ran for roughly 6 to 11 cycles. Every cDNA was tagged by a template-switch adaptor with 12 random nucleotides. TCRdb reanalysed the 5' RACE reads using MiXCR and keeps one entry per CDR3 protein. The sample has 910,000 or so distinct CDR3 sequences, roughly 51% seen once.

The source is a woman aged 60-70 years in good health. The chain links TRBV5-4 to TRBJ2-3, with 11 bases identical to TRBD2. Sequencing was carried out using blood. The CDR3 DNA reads TGTGCCAGCAGCTTACCATTTGGTCCTTTAGCGGGAGGGGGATATTTCACAGATACGCAGTATTTT. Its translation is CASSLPFGPLAGGGYFTDTQYF.